A selection of T cell receptor beta chains follows, all from one sample in a study of beta chain features in type 1 diabetes. Sequencing used immunoSEQ multiplex PCR; TCRdb keeps in-frame clones, though not all of them. The table lists about half a million clones, over 25% of them singletons. What was sequenced was naive CD4+ T cells from blood. The receptor source for this set is a man between 18 and 29 years old in good health. CDR3s leave out the opening cysteine and the closing phenylalanine or tryptophan.

j_gene | v_gene | CDR3aa
TRBJ2-7 | TRBV2 | ATNSLQGVGQY
TRBJ2-1 | TRBV7-2 | ASSALWGSSYNEQF
TRBJ2-3 | TRBV4-3 | ASSPSGSADTQY
TRBJ2-7 | TRBV5-1 | ASSLEDRVPY
TRBJ2-7 | TRBV20-1 | SAFSSYEQY
TRBJ2-7 | TRBV4-2 | ASSQVPGASGSYEQY
TRBJ2-4 | TRBV6-1 | ASSEGPVRDIQY
TRBJ2-7 | TRBV7-2 | ASSSKRDRAYEQY
TRBJ2-1 | TRBV4-1 | ASSPRDGEDEQF
TRBJ2-7 | TRBV30 | AWSLGQPLEQY
TRBJ2-3 | TRBV27 | ASSLPATDTQY
TRBJ2-5 | TRBV10-3 | AISGQGAETQY
TRBJ2-7 | TRBV7-2 | ASSLPPSGYEQY
TRBJ1-2 | TRBV25-1 | ASSDRGSLSGRYT
TRBJ2-7 | TRBV5-1 | ASSPGLAGYYEQY
TRBJ2-7 | TRBV29-1 | SANRDGNYEQY
TRBJ2-1 | TRBV5-4 | ASSFGSSYNEQF